What follows are 30 T cell receptor beta chains derived from one specimen sequenced in a study of tumor-infiltrating lymphocytes in primary liver carcinoma. Researchers generated TCR beta cDNA from around 510 ng of total RNA, relying on a constant-region primer. TCR beta libraries came from three nested multiplex PCR rounds using slightly modified ARM-PCR. For around 10 cycles apiece, the opening two PCR rounds ran with TRBV1-TRBV30 forward primers and a C-beta reverse primer. Each CDR3 protein gets one entry after TCRdb re-called the multiplex PCR reads with MiXCR. The table includes tens of thousands of distinct CDR3 sequences, just over 70% detected once. The study co-extracted DNA and RNA from 20-30 mg of unsorted bulk tissue. The sample taken for sequencing was liver tumor tissue from sampling region 5. Subset given: tumor region T5, tumor centre. The receptors stem from a man aged 40-50 years with primary liver carcinoma and hepatitis B virus infection.

As regards this clonotype: This may be a read error: a much more frequent sequence differs by one nucleotide. The V gene is TRBV28, the J gene TRBJ1-2; D may be TRBD1 (6 bases). Germline lookup yields CDR1 MDHEN and CDR2 SYDVKM. The length of the CDR3 is 13 residues. The CDR3 protein is CVSRVQGIGGYTF. In DNA, the CDR3 is TGTGTCAGCAGGGTCCAGGGGATCGGTGGCTACACCTTC.

At least ten counts were recorded for this clonotype. The chain is built from TRBV6-1 and TRBJ1-4; TRBD1 agrees at 9 bases. With 3 bases clipped from V and 6 bases from J, the junction kept 8 bases outside the gene matches. The CDR3 loop spans 16 amino acids. In germline, CDR1 is MNHNS, CDR2 SASEGT. In nucleotides, the CDR3 is TGTGCCAGCAGTGACGGACAGGGGCGGAAAGATGAAAAACTGTTTTTT. As protein: CASSDGQGRKDEKLFF.

The chain joins TRBV10-2 to TRBJ2-1; D is uncertain. The CDR3 consists of 16 residues. Trimming left V 7 bases short and J 1 base short, with 17 bases between. From germline, CDR1 is WSHSY and CDR2 SAAADI. Here the CDR3 reads CASIGPIQKSYNEQFF. The CDR3 DNA sequence: TGCGCCAGCATCGGACCTATCCAGAAATCCTACAATGAGCAGTTCTTC.

For this clonotype: The junction does not match germline at one end; this may be a read error. J is TRBJ2-3 and V is TRBV29-1; TRBD1 matches 7 bases. CDR1 is SQVTM, CDR2 ANQGSEA, per germline. The CDR3 sequence is 13 residues long. CDR3 amino acids: CSVKTGSTDTQYF. The CDR3 nucleotides are TGCAGCGTTAAGACAGGGAGTACAGACACGCAGTATTTT.

As concerns this clonotype: A read error may be the cause here, since a much bigger clone is one base away. The J gene is TRBJ2-7, the V gene TRBV2; D is uncertain. The germline CDR1 and CDR2 sequences are SNHLY and FYNNEI. The CDR3 is made up of 12 amino acids. The CDR3 DNA reads as TGTACCAGCTATATGGAAGAGTACGAGCAGTACTTC. This sequence encodes CTSYMEEYEQYF.

In regard to this clonotype: Compared with germline, one end of the junction differs, possibly owing to a read error. This chain links TRBV20-1 with TRBJ2-2; D unresolved. The CDR3 consists of 12 residues. Germline CDR1 is DFQATT and CDR2 is SNEGSKA (reference sequence). CDR3 coding DNA: TGCAGTGATAGAGGCCACACCGGGGAGCTGTTTTTT. Protein: CSDRGHTGELFF.

The V and J genes are TRBV30 and TRBJ2-7, with unresolved D. The CDR3 contains 15 residues. The germline V and J ends were trimmed by 0 bases and 2 bases, with 14 bases remaining between them. The germline V gene encodes CDR1 GTSNPN and CDR2 SVGIG (reference sequence). For the CDR3, the DNA is TGTGCCTGGAGTGTACGGGTGGCAGGCCCCTACGAGCAGTACTTC. This codes for CAWSVRVAGPYEQYF.

On this clonotype: Relative to the germline gene, one junction end is altered; a read error may explain this. The chain couples TRBV6-5 to TRBJ2-7; 7 nucleotides line up with TRBD1. There are 16 residues in the CDR3. Per germline, CDR1 MNHEY and CDR2 SVGAGI. The CDR3 region is CASRYSRGLMAYEQYF. In nucleotides, the CDR3 is TGTGCCAGCAGATACTCTAGGGGGCTTATGGCCTACGAGCAGTACTTC.

The chain combines TRBV6-1 with TRBJ1-1, with a tentative D call TRBD1 (6 bases). The CDR3 sequence is 14 residues long. Germline V gene lookup returns CDR1 MNHNS and CDR2 SASEGT. The V end lost 10 bases, the J end lost 7 bases, and 22 bases lay between the germline ends. The CDR3 protein is CAISESSRGDEAFF. In DNA, the CDR3 is TGTGCCATCAGCGAATCGAGCAGGGGAGATGAAGCTTTCTTT.

As concerns this clonotype: A much bigger clone sits one base away, suggesting this may be a read error. V is TRBV5-1 and J is TRBJ2-7, with a weak D call TRBD2 (7 bases). The V and J ends lost 0 bases and 0 bases respectively, with 13 bases between them. The CDR3 runs to 16 residues. Per germline, CDR1 SGHRS and CDR2 YFSETQ. CDR3 coding DNA: TGCGCCAGCAGCTTGGGAGAGGGGGGGGCCTCCTACGAGCAGTACTTC. Its translation: CASSLGEGGASYEQYF.

As to this clonotype: At one boundary the junction diverges from the germline segment, which might be a read error. The gene calls are TRBV4-2 and TRBJ2-5, with 7 bases matching TRBD2. Per the germline V gene, CDR1 is LGHNA and CDR2 is YNFKEQ. The CDR3 runs 14 residues. This CDR3 is CASSQGEGGETHYF. CDR3 DNA sequence: TGTGCCAGTAGCCAAGGGGAGGGAGGGGAGACCCACTACTTT.

The CDR3 DNA reads as TGCAGCGTCCTGGACGTATCCGGGCAGTACTTC. Protein sequence: CSVLDVSGQYF. The gene calls are TRBV29-1 and TRBJ2-7; D is uncertain. The V end was cut by 6 bases, the J end by 9 bases, with 15 bases between. The CDR3 is 11 amino acids. Germline CDR1 is SQVTM and CDR2 is ANQGSEA.

CDR3 sequence (DNA): TGTGCCAGCCGGAGGACTAGCGGGAGGGTCAGTGAGCAGTTCTTC. This translates into CASRRTSGRVSEQFF. The chain recombines TRBV6-5 with TRBJ2-1; TRBD2 matches 15 bases. This CDR3 is 15 amino acids long. Unmatched junction bases numbered 8, after V lost 8 bases and J lost 9 bases. Germline V gene sequence: CDR1 MNHEY, CDR2 SVGAGI.

The chain links TRBV4-2 to TRBJ2-2; the D is unclear. Trimming took 3 bases from V and 3 from J, leaving 5 bases between them. The CDR3 runs to 13 residues. From germline, CDR1 is LGHNA and CDR2 YNFKEQ. The DNA for the CDR3 is TGTGCCAGCAGCCATGAGCACACCGGGGAGCTGTTTTTT. As protein: CASSHEHTGELFF.

Comment on this clonotype: The junction departs from the called germline gene at one end, perhaps through a read error. The gene calls are TRBV6-2 or TRBV6-3 and TRBJ2-3; D is unclear. The CDR3 runs to 14 residues. The V gene's germline CDR1 is MNHEY and CDR2 SVGEGT. DNA for the CDR3: TGTGCCAACAGTCCAGCCTTAAGGTCAGATAAGCAGTATTTT. It yields the protein CANSPALRSDKQYF.

The chain carries TRBV11-2 and TRBJ1-2; the match to TRBD1 covers 7 bases. Germline trimming cut 3 bases from V and 7 bases from J; bases unmatched to any gene: 5. In germline, CDR1 is SGHAT, CDR2 FQNNGV. This CDR3 is 13 amino acids long. CDR3 residues: CASSLLQGCGYTF. The CDR3, as DNA: TGTGCCAGCAGCTTGTTACAGGGGTGTGGCTACACCTTC. Based on the CDR3 plus reference TRBV11-2 and TRBJ1-2, the full variable domain is EAGVAQSPRYKIIEKRQSVAFWCNPISGHATLYWYQQILGQGPKLLIQFQNNGVVDDSQLPKDRFSAERLKGVDSTLKIQPAKLEDSAVYLCASSLLQGCGYTFGSGTRLTVV.

At least ten counts were recorded for this clonotype. V usage is TRBV6-6 and J usage is TRBJ1-5; the D is unclear. Per the germline V gene, CDR1 is MNHNY and CDR2 is SVGAGI (reference sequence). The length of the CDR3 is 14 residues. Between the trimmed V and J ends, which lost 6 bases and 4 bases, there was a span of 13 bases. This CDR3 is CASSQPEENQPQHF. The CDR3 coding sequence is TGTGCCAGCAGCCAACCTGAGGAGAATCAGCCCCAGCATTTT.

As to this clonotype: Germline and junction disagree at one end, which may indicate a read error. CDR3 in DNA: TGTGTCAGCAGCTTATCCGTTGGACTAGCAGGGGGGTACGAGCAGTACTTC. This encodes CVSSLSVGLAGGYEQYF. The J gene is TRBJ2-7, the V gene TRBV11-2; D is possibly TRBD2 (8 bases). Germline V gene sequence: CDR1 SGHAT, CDR2 FQNNGV. The CDR3 consists of 17 residues.

In regard to this clonotype: This may be a read error: a much more frequent sequence differs by one nucleotide. Without the conserved terminal phenylalanine or tryptophan, this CDR3 likely stems from a read error. This chain joins TRBV28 and TRBJ1-2; TRBD1 matches at 9 bases. This CDR3 region has 13 residues. The V and J ends lost 8 bases and 8 bases, in that order; junction bases with no gene match: 9. Germline V gives CDR1 MDHEN, CDR2 SYDVKM. The CDR3 nucleotides read TGTGCCAGCGTAAGGGACAGGGAGGAAGGCTACACCCTC. This encodes CASVRDREEGYTL.

About this clonotype itself: The junction departs from the called germline gene at one end, perhaps through a read error. This chain joins TRBV5-6 and TRBJ2-1; possible D gene TRBD2, 5 bases. The CDR3 runs 16 residues. The germline V gene encodes CDR1 SGHDT and CDR2 YYEEEE. The CDR3 spells CVSGPVVGSSYNEQFF. CDR3 coding DNA: TGTGTCAGCGGCCCAGTGGTAGGGAGCTCCTACAATGAGCAGTTCTTC. Combining the CDR3 with reference TRBV5-6 and TRBJ2-1 gives the whole variable domain DAGVTQSPTHLIKTRGQQVTLRCSPKSGHDTVSWYQQALGQGPQFIFQYYEEEERQRGNFPDRFSGHQFPNYSSELNVNALLLGDSALYLCVSGPVVGSSYNEQFFGPGTRLTVL.

Remarks on this clonotype: This clone may be a read error of a much larger clone one base away. The chain combines TRBV5-1 with TRBJ1-2, with no clear D. Trimming stripped 2 bases from V and 6 bases from J, with 14 bases between. The germline gives CDR1 SGHRS, CDR2 YFSETQ. This CDR3 has 14 residues. CDR3 loop: CASSFQVAADGYTF. In DNA, the CDR3 is TGCGCCAGCAGCTTTCAGGTGGCGGCCGATGGCTACACCTTC.

For this clonotype: Relative to the germline gene, one junction end is altered; a read error may explain this. The gene calls are TRBV6-1 and TRBJ2-5; D might be TRBD1 (6 bases). The CDR3 is 13 residues long. Germline values: CDR1 MNHNS, CDR2 SASEGT. CDR3 in DNA: TGTGCCAACAGTACTTCGACAGGAGCGACCCAGTACTTC. This codes for CANSTSTGATQYF.

The table lists this clonotype with a few counts. As the CDR3 is not closed by the conserved phenylalanine or tryptophan, this likely results from a read error. The rearrangement joins TRBV4-1 to TRBJ2-2; maybe TRBD2 (5 bases). Germline lookup yields CDR1 MGHRA and CDR2 YSYEKL. The CDR3 sequence is 16 residues long. The CDR3, as DNA: TGTGCCAGCAGCCCAGAAGAGGGTCTCGACACCGGGGAGCTGTTTTTA. Residues: CASSPEEGLDTGELFL.

Notes on this clonotype: It is likely a read error, because the conserved phenylalanine at the end of the CDR3 is missing. The V gene is TRBV11-2, the J gene TRBJ1-1; D is uncertain. In germline, CDR1 is SGHAT, CDR2 FQNNGV. The CDR3 runs to 14 residues. V was cut by 2 bases and J by 7 bases, with 14 bases left in between. This CDR3 reads CASSLTPGYIEAFL. The CDR3 bases are TGTGCCAGCAGCTTAACCCCAGGTTACATTGAAGCTTTCCTT.

As regards this clonotype: At one end, the junction sequence differs from germline, possibly due to a read error. This rearrangement joins TRBV6-2 or TRBV6-3 to TRBJ2-3, with unresolved D. The germline gives CDR1 MNHEY, CDR2 SVGEGT. The CDR3 covers 15 residues. This chain's CDR3 is CVSSSRLTETDTQYF. The CDR3, as DNA: TGTGTCAGCAGTTCGAGGCTAACGGAGACAGATACGCAGTATTTT.

Worth noting for this clonotype: No conserved phenylalanine or tryptophan ends this CDR3, so it is likely a read error. The CDR3 here is CVISESKGEQYS. CDR3 in DNA: TGTGTCATCAGTGAGTCAAAGGGCGAGCAGTACTCC. The chain employs TRBV10-3 and TRBJ2-7, with D unresolved. The CDR3 consists of 12 residues. Germline V lookup: CDR1 ENHRY, CDR2 SYGVKD.

With regard to this clonotype: Compared with germline, one end of the junction differs, possibly owing to a read error. The V and J genes are TRBV11-2 and TRBJ2-2, with D perhaps TRBD2 (6 bases). Germline assignment: CDR1 SGHAT and CDR2 FQNNGV. This CDR3 contains 14 residues. The CDR3 reads CASSPSWTRRELFF. In nucleotides, the CDR3 is TGTGCCAGCAGCCCAAGCTGGACGCGGAGGGAGCTATTTTTT. The variable domain in full, with the rest retrieved from reference TRBV11-2 and TRBJ2-2, is EAGVAQSPRYKIIEKRQSVAFWCNPISGHATLYWYQQILGQGPKLLIQFQNNGVVDDSQLPKDRFSAERLKGVDSTLKIQPAKLEDSAVYLCASSPSWTRRELFFGEGSRLTVL.

V is TRBV25-1 and J is TRBJ2-3; tentative D call: TRBD2 (5 bases). The germline V gene encodes CDR1 MGHDK and CDR2 SYGVNS. The CDR3 consists of 15 residues. Trimming took off 6 bases at V and 0 bases at J, with 13 bases between the two ends. The CDR3 nucleotides read TGTGCCAGCAGCCCCGACCCGGGAAGCACAGATACGCAGTATTTT. Translating it yields CASSPDPGSTDTQYF.

The table lists this clonotype with many counts. The J gene is TRBJ1-1, the V gene TRBV28; D remains unclear. The CDR3 loop spans 12 amino acids. Looked up from germline, CDR1 is MDHEN and CDR2 is SYDVKM. Trimming stripped 6 bases from V and 3 bases from J, with 8 bases between. CDR3 coding DNA: TGTGCCAGCAGGATCACCCACACTGAAGCTTTCTTT. It specifies CASRITHTEAFF.

As regards this clonotype: Its ends do not fully match the called genes, so a read error is possible. V and J are TRBV7-9 and TRBJ2-7; 7 bases line up with TRBD1. The CDR3 consists of 13 residues. CDR1 and CDR2 (germline): SEHNR, FQNEAQ (reference sequence). This CDR3 is CTSSPGTVYEQYF. The CDR3 DNA reads as TGTACCAGCAGCCCCGGGACAGTTTACGAGCAGTACTTC.